One and the same sample provided the 5 T cell receptor beta chains below, sequenced in a study of CD8 T cells in ankylosing spondylitis. TCRdb used MiXCR to reprocess the 5' RACE reads, holding one entry per CDR3 protein. The sample comprises some 220,000 distinct CDR3 sequences, 10% to 13% of which are singletons, and about 3% rests with the top ten. The specimen sequenced was blood, either unsorted or a sorted T cell fraction (not recorded which). These receptors all stem from a male donor with ankylosing spondylitis or in good health (not recorded which).

Many counts were recorded for this clonotype. The J gene is TRBJ2-1, the V gene TRBV12-3 or TRBV12-4; tentative D call: TRBD1 (5 bases). The CDR3 runs 16 residues. The V gene lost 6 bases and the J gene lost 1 base, with 16 bases spanning the gap. The CDR3 reads CASSPLGRKSYNEQFF. The CDR3 nucleotides are TGTGCCAGCAGCCCATTGGGGCGCAAGTCCTACAATGAGCAGTTCTTC.

This clonotype was seen repeatedly, ten times or more. This chain joins TRBV5-1 and TRBJ2-1, with TRBD2 matching over 8 bases. The CDR3 loop spans 15 amino acids. The germline gives CDR1 SGHRS, CDR2 YFSETQ. Trimming took 4 bases from V and 6 from J; bases not matched to a gene: 9. DNA of the CDR3: TGCGCCAGCAGCACGCCCGGGACTAGAGGCAATGAGCAGTTCTTC. It encodes CASSTPGTRGNEQFF.

In this sample, this clonotype turned up many times. The rearrangement joins TRBV24-1 to TRBJ1-5; TRBD1 is a possible D gene (5 bases). This CDR3 contains 15 residues. Germline CDR1 reads KGHDR; CDR2 reads SFDVKD. V was pared by 9 bases and J by 1 base, with 15 bases between. CDR3 sequence reads: CATQERGPSNQPQHF. Here the CDR3 DNA reads TGTGCCACCCAGGAGAGGGGACCGAGCAATCAGCCCCAGCATTTT.

This clonotype has ten or more counts. The genes are TRBV12-3 or TRBV12-4 and TRBJ1-1; a weak D match, TRBD1 (6 bases). Trimming took 6 bases from V and 5 from J, leaving 16 bases between them. The CDR3 contains 14 residues. CDR3 residues: CASRDRDMVTEAFF. CDR3 nucleotides: TGTGCCAGCAGGGACCGGGACATGGTAACTGAAGCTTTCTTT.

This clonotype was seen ten or more times. The chain uses TRBV12-3 or TRBV12-4 and TRBJ2-1; D perhaps matches TRBD2 (6 bases). The CDR3 runs 13 residues. Trimming took 3 bases from V and 7 from J, leaving 10 bases between them. The CDR3: CASSFGGMNEQFF. As DNA, the CDR3 is TGTGCCAGCAGTTTTGGCGGGATGAATGAGCAGTTCTTC.